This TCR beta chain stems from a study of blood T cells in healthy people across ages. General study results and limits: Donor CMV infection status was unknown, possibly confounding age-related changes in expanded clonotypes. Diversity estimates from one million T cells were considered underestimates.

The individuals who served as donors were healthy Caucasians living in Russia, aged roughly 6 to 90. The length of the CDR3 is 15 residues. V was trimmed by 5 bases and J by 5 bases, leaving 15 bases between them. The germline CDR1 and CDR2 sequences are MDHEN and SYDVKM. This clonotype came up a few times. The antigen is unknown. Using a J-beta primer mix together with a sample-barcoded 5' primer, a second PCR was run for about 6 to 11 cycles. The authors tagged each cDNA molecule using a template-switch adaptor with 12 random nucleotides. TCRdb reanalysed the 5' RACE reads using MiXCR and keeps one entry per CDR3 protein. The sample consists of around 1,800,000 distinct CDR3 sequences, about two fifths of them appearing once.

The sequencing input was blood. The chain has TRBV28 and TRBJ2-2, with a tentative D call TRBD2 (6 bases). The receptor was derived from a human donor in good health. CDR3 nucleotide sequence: TGTGCCAGCAGTACCCTGAGCGGAGGGACCGGGGAGCTGTTTTTT. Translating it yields CASSTLSGGTGELFF.